This T cell receptor (beta chain) stems from a study of cytomegalovirus exposure and HLA in healthy donors. Researchers ran the PCR with 60 Vbeta and 13 Jbeta primers. Sequenced by immunoSEQ multiplex PCR; TCRdb stores in-frame clones only, minus some. The data show around 140,000 clones, around 80% seen once. The donors were healthy bone marrow donors. Study results and caveats: Of the V segments, some could not be distinguished, including TRBV6-2 and TRBV6-3, and were excluded. A link between a missense DCLRE1C variant and TCR beta V- and J-gene trimming emerged from a later analysis. What a later analysis reportedly showed was that an Asian-associated ancestry cluster had fewer N-insertions than the approximately 700-donor mean.

Germline values: CDR1 SGHTA, CDR2 FQGTGA. The CDR3 has 15 residues. With regard to this clone: What it binds is not known. A read error may account for a junction end that differs from germline.

The sample consisted of PBMCs. This TCR came from a woman aged 40 to 49 in good health and CMV-seronegative. The chain recombines TRBV7-3 with TRBJ2-7, with 8 bases aligning to TRBD1. CDR3 protein: CASSSQPGQAYGQYF. The CDR3 coding sequence is TGTGCCAGCAGCTCGCAACCGGGACAGGCCTACGGGCAGTACTTC.